The clone carrying this T cell receptor beta chain appeared once. Germline and junction disagree at one end, which may indicate a read error. The data are from a study of cytotoxic CD8 clonotypes in ibrutinib-treated CLL. Study-wide context: After a median approximately 12 months on treatment (6 to 36), response samples were drawn.

Germline CDR1 and CDR2: MDHEN and SYDVKM. The CDR3 extends over 14 amino acids. Depths of 1 in 200,000 to 1 in 1 million T cells were the sequencing target. Clones were sequenced by immunoSEQ multiplex PCR, and TCRdb holds only the in-frame ones, with some missing. The sample carries approximately 340,000 clones, 67% recorded once. The gene calls are TRBV28 and TRBJ1-5, with 7 bases lining up with TRBD1. The specimen was PBMCs, collected after 36 months of ibrutinib treatment. This TCR came from a human donor with chronic lymphocytic leukemia. The CDR3 loop is CARSRQGLNQPQHF. Written as DNA, the CDR3 is TGTGCCCGCAGTAGACAGGGTCTCAATCAGCCCCAGCATTTT.